The 20 T cell receptor beta chains reported below all come from one sample, sequenced in a study of shared clonotypes between healthy human individuals. The method was immunoSEQ multiplex PCR; TCRdb's version includes in-frame clones alone and lacks a portion of them. The table shows 2.5 million or so clones, with more than 90% occurring only once. The sample consisted of naive CD4+ T cells sorted from blood. The subset denotes: CD45RA+ positively selected. Every receptor here comes from a man aged 18 to 30 in good health.

Worth noting for this clone: The junction shows a germline mismatch at one end, possibly a read error. This CDR3 is CASSQEGPWVGELFF. CDR3 nucleotide sequence: TGTGCTAGCAGTCAGGAGGGCCCGTGGGTCGGGGAGCTGTTTTTT. This chain joins TRBV7-7 and TRBJ2-2; tentatively, D is TRBD2 (6 bases). Germline V CDR1 and CDR2: SSHAT, FNYEAQ (reference sequence). The CDR3 length is 15 residues.

The rearrangement joins TRBV6-5 to TRBJ2-3, with D perhaps TRBD1 or TRBD2 (6 bases each). CDR3 size: 13 residues. V lost 5 bases to trimming and J lost 7 bases, with 13 bases between them. Germline-derived CDR1 and CDR2 are MNHEY and SVGAGI. CDR3 nucleotide sequence: TGTGCCAGCAGTATACCGGGGGCGCATACGCAGTATTTT. It translates to CASSIPGAHTQYF.

The rearrangement links TRBV5-4 to TRBJ1-1, with 7 bases identical to TRBD1. This CDR3 has 12 residues. The V gene's germline CDR1 is SGHNT and CDR2 YYREEE (reference sequence). The V and J ends lost 5 bases and 3 bases, in that order; junction bases with no gene match: 1. The CDR3 sequence is CASSGQDTEAFF. The CDR3, as DNA: TGTGCCAGCAGTGGACAGGACACTGAAGCTTTCTTT.

A note on this clone: Other DNA sequences in the same sample also yield this CDR3. V is TRBV6-6 and J is TRBJ1-5; D remains unclear. Germline V gene lookup returns CDR1 MNHNY and CDR2 SVGAGI (reference sequence). Trimming removed 8 bases from V and 1 base from J, with 9 bases in between. The CDR3 has 13 residues. The CDR3 DNA reads as TGTGCCAGCGGTGTTGGCAGCAATCAGCCCCAGCATTTT. The encoded protein is CASGVGSNQPQHF.

CDR3 DNA: TGTGCCAGCAGCTTCACCCCGACTAAGCGGGAGGGCCCAGAGCAGTACTTC. Translating gives CASSFTPTKREGPEQYF. The rearrangement links TRBV7-2 to TRBJ2-7, with 10 bases that match TRBD2. The CDR3 spans 17 residues. The germline V gene has CDR1 SGHTA and CDR2 FQGNSA. Trimming removed 3 bases from V and 7 bases from J; junction bases left unmatched: 15.

The chain carries TRBV5-6 and TRBJ1-4, with D possibly matching TRBD1 (5 bases). CDR3 size: 15 residues. The germline V gene has CDR1 SGHDT and CDR2 YYEEEE. The V end lost 0 bases, the J end lost 3 bases, and 9 bases lay between the germline ends. As DNA, the CDR3 is TGTGCCAGCAGCTTGGTCGGCAGGGCTAATGAAAAACTGTTTTTT. This gives the protein CASSLVGRANEKLFF.

The chain uses TRBV6-1 and TRBJ1-4; D is unclear. The CDR3 has 17 amino acids. Germline V lookup: CDR1 MNHNS, CDR2 SASEGT. V was clipped by 1 base and J by 5 bases, with 17 bases between them. The CDR3 DNA follows: TGTGCCAGCAGTGAAGGACCCTACATCTCACCAAATGAAAAACTGTTTTTT. It encodes CASSEGPYISPNEKLFF.

This clone was picked up one time. J is TRBJ2-1 and V is TRBV5-5, with 8 bases lining up with TRBD2. This CDR3 has 16 amino acids. J gave up 7 bases and V 4 bases, and 13 bases lay outside the gene matches. Germline V CDR1 and CDR2: SGHKS, YYEKEE (reference sequence). The CDR3 bases are TGTGCCAGCAGCCAAACTAGCGGTGTCAAGGGTAATGAGCAGTTCTTC. Translation: CASSQTSGVKGNEQFF.

The V call is TRBV2, the J call TRBJ2-2, with TRBD2 as a possible D gene (6 bases). V was trimmed by 6 bases and J by 6 bases, leaving 11 bases between them. This CDR3 is 13 amino acids long. Germline V gene data show CDR1 as SNHLY and CDR2 as FYNNEI. CDR3 loop: CASRTRGSGELFF. CDR3 nucleotides: TGTGCCAGCAGGACTAGAGGGTCCGGGGAGCTGTTTTTT.

The chain links TRBV9 to TRBJ2-7; no reliable D call. This CDR3 has 16 amino acids. The V gene's germline CDR1 is SGDLS and CDR2 YYNGEE. Trimming took off 3 bases at V and 2 bases at J, with 18 bases between the two ends. CDR3 sequence (DNA): TGTGCCAGCAGCGCATCCCCAACCGGAAAAACCTACGAGCAGTACTTC. Protein: CASSASPTGKTYEQYF.

CDR3 DNA sequence: TGCAGCGTTGTTCCGGAGCCCAGCACAGATACGCAGTATTTT. Translation gives CSVVPEPSTDTQYF. This sequence joins TRBV29-1 and TRBJ2-3; D is undetermined. CDR3 length: 14 residues. V lost 4 bases and J 0 bases, leaving 11 bases between the germline ends. Germline CDR1 and CDR2: SQVTM and ANQGSEA.

The chain uses TRBV9 and TRBJ2-7, with a weak D call TRBD1 (5 bases). Germline CDR1 SGDLS, CDR2 YYNGEE. Trimming shortened V by 5 bases and J by 5 bases, and 8 bases separated the two germline ends. This CDR3 has 11 residues. The CDR3 reads CASSGAHEQYF. The CDR3 nucleotides read TGTGCCAGCAGTGGGGCCCACGAGCAGTACTTC.

The chain links TRBV7-9 to TRBJ2-6; D call uncertain. Per the germline V gene, CDR1 is SEHNR and CDR2 is FQNEAQ (reference sequence). The CDR3 extends over 14 amino acids. Trimming cost V 1 base and J 2 bases, with 3 bases left between them. CDR3 amino acids: CASSLGTGANVLTF. The CDR3 nucleotides are TGTGCCAGCAGCTTAGGGACTGGGGCCAACGTCCTGACTTTC.

This chain links TRBV18 with TRBJ1-5, with 7 positions matching TRBD1. V dropped 6 bases and J dropped 4; count of bases not matched to a gene: 6. CDR3 length: 14 amino acids. The germline gives CDR1 KGHSH, CDR2 LQKENI. The CDR3 coding sequence is TGTGCCAGCTCGCGAGGACAGGTTAATCAGCCCCAGCATTTT. Translation gives CASSRGQVNQPQHF.

The chain employs TRBV28 and TRBJ2-7; no firm D call. This CDR3 has 14 residues. V was cut by 3 bases and J by 0 bases, with 9 bases left in between. Germline lookup yields CDR1 MDHEN and CDR2 SYDVKM. The CDR3 spells CASSFWQDSYEQYF. The CDR3 DNA reads as TGTGCCAGCAGTTTCTGGCAGGACTCCTACGAGCAGTACTTC.

The chain combines TRBV7-2 with TRBJ2-3, with D perhaps matching TRBD2 (7 bases). This CDR3 region has 16 residues. The germline V gene has CDR1 SGHTA and CDR2 FQGNSA. V was clipped by 4 bases and J by 4 bases, with 18 bases between them. In DNA form, the CDR3 reads TGTGCCAGCAGCTGGGGGGGGGCAGGGCTCCCAGATACGCAGTATTTT. Encoded protein: CASSWGGAGLPDTQYF.

The V and J genes are TRBV5-1 and TRBJ2-5; D perhaps matches TRBD1 (6 bases). In germline, CDR1 is SGHRS, CDR2 YFSETQ. The V end lost 0 bases, the J end lost 5 bases, and 11 bases lay between the germline ends. CDR3 size: 14 residues. CDR3 nucleotide sequence: TGCGCCAGCAGCTTGGCAGGGGCGATGGAGACCCAGTACTTC. Translation gives CASSLAGAMETQYF.

The chain employs TRBV11-1 and TRBJ2-3; 8 nucleotides align to TRBD2. With 7 bases clipped from V and 0 bases from J, the junction kept 6 bases outside the gene matches. Germline V gene data show CDR1 as SGHAT and CDR2 as FQDESV (reference sequence). This CDR3 region has 15 residues. CDR3 coding DNA: TGTGCCAGCATGAGCGGGGGCCTGAGCACAGATACGCAGTATTTT. It yields the protein CASMSGGLSTDTQYF. The full variable domain, in which reference TRBV11-1 and TRBJ2-3 provide the parts outside the CDR3, is EAEVAQSPRYKITEKSQAVAFWCDPISGHATLYWYRQILGQGPELLVQFQDESVVDDSQLPKDRFSAERLKGVDSTLKIQPAELGDSAMYLCASMSGGLSTDTQYFGPGTRLTVL.

As DNA, the CDR3 is TGTGCCAGCAGCGAGGGGGACAGGGGTCTCAACGAGCAGTACTTC. It is translated as CASSEGDRGLNEQYF. The chain is built from TRBV21-1 and TRBJ2-7; TRBD1 was called by the table and not checked on the DNA. TRBV21-1 is listed as a pseudogene. The CDR3 loop spans 15 amino acids.

This clone has only one observation. The V gene is TRBV12-5, the J gene TRBJ2-1, with 7 bases lining up with TRBD2. The CDR3 length is 18 residues. Losses at the gene ends were 2 bases for V and 0 bases for J; bases not matched to a gene: 10. Germline CDR1 and CDR2: LGHNT and FRNRAP. The CDR3 here is CASGLRVWGRDSYNEQFF. DNA of the CDR3: TGTGCTAGTGGTTTGCGGGTCTGGGGGAGGGACTCCTACAATGAGCAGTTCTTC.